The clone carrying this TCR beta chain was picked up one time. Antigen specificity is unknown. This sample is part of a study of cytomegalovirus exposure and HLA in healthy donors. Data came from immunoSEQ multiplex PCR; TCRdb stores just in-frame clones and leaves some out. The sample consists of more than 110,000 clones, roughly 93% of them appearing once. These donors were members of the roughly 120-subject validation cohort, a group separate from the roughly 670-subject first cohort. The V gene lost 0 bases and the J gene lost 1 base, with 16 bases spanning the gap. Per germline, CDR1 SGHRS and CDR2 YFSETQ. This CDR3 region has 17 residues. Study-level findings and limits: According to a subsequent analysis, TCR clusters from the first cohort were inclined to appear together in the 120 validation repertoires. Per published reports, the classifier diagnosed cytomegalovirus status with high specificity and sensitivity.

The genes are TRBV5-1 and TRBJ1-1; D remains unclear. The clonotype comes from a man in his late teens or twenties in good health and CMV-seropositive. Material for sequencing was PBMCs. The CDR3 sequence: CASSLAGLALRNTEAFF. The DNA for the CDR3 is TGCGCCAGCAGCTTGGCAGGTTTGGCCCTGCGGAACACTGAAGCTTTCTTT.